This T cell receptor (beta chain) was documented in a study of CD8+CD57+ T cells in acquired aplastic anemia. For the study at large: An average of approximately 3.4 ug of DNA was obtained from sorted CD4+ and CD8+ cells. In CD4+ cells, healthy donors produced an average of around 9.9 million reads.

According to the study, genomic DNA was the template for TCR beta VDJ and CDR3 profiling. TCRdb fed the reads into MiXCR, producing one record per CDR3 protein. The sample holds about 110,000 distinct CDR3 sequences, around 49% seen once. On this clonotype: Its antigen is unidentified.

The CDR3 runs to 14 residues. The germline V gene encodes CDR1 LNHDA and CDR2 SQIVND (reference sequence). Findings and limits, study-wide: Researchers report that about 28 CD8+ CDR3 sequences appeared in both patients and controls. The study found no significant CD8+ Simpson's diversity difference between patients and controls.

The origin of this receptor is a human donor in good health, serving as a control. V gene TRBV19 combines with J gene TRBJ1-5; the D gene is possibly TRBD1 (6 bases). The tail of the sequence fits TRBJ2-3 better, so the J call may be wrong. Sequenced: sorted CD4+, CD8+, or CD8+CD57+ T cells (not recorded which) from PBMCs. The CDR3: CASSFETGRQPQYF. The DNA for the CDR3 is TGTGCCAGTAGTTTCGAGACAGGACGTCAGCCCCAGTATTTT.